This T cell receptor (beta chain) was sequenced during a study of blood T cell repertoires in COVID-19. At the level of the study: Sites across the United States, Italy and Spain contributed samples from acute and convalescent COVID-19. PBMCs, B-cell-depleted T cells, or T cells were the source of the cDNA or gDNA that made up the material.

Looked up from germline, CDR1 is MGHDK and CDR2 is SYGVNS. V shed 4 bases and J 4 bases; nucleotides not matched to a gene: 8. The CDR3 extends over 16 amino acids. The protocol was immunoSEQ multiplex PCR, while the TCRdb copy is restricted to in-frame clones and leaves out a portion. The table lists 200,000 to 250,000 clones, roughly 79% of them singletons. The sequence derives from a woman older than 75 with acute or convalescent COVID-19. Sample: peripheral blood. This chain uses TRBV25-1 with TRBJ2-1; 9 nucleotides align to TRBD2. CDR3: CASSATPGLAYNEQFF. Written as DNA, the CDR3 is TGTGCCAGCAGTGCGACGCCGGGACTAGCTTACAATGAGCAGTTCTTC.